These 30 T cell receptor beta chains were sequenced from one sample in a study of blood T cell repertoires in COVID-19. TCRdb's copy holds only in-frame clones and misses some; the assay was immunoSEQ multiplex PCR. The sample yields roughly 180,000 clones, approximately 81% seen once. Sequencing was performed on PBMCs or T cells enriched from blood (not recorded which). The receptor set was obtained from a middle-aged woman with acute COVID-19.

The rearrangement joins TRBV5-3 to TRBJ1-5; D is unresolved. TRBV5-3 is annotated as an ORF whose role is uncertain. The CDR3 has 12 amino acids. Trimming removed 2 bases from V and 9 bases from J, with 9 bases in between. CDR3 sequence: CARSFKISPQHF. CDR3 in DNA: TGTGCCAGAAGCTTTAAAATTTCGCCCCAGCATTTT.

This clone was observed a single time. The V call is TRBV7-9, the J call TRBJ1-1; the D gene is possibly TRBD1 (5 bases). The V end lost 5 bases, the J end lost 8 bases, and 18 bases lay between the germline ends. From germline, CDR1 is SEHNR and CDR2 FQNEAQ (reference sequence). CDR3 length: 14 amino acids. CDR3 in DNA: TGTGCCAGCAGCCGATCCCAGGGATACAGGGAAGCTTTCTTT. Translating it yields CASSRSQGYREAFF. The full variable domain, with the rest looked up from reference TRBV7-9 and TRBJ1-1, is DTGVSQNPRHKITKRGQNVTFRCDPISEHNRLYWYRQTLGQGPEFLTYFQNEAQLEKSRLLSDRFSAERPKGSFSTLEIQRTEQGDSAMYLCASSRSQGYREAFFGQGTRLTVV.

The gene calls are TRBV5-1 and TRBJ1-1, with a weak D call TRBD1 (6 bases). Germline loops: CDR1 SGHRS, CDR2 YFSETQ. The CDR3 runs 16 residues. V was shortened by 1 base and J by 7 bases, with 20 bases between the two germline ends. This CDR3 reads CASSLNPQGRRDEAFF. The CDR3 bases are TGCGCCAGCAGCTTGAACCCCCAGGGGAGACGGGATGAAGCTTTCTTT.

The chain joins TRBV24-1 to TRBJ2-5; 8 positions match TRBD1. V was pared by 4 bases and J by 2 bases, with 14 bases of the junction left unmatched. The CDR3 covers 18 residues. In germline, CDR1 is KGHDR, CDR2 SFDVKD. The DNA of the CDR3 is TGTGCCACCAGTGACCCGCAGGGGGCCCCCTCCAAACAAGAGACCCAGTACTTC. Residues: CATSDPQGAPSKQETQYF.

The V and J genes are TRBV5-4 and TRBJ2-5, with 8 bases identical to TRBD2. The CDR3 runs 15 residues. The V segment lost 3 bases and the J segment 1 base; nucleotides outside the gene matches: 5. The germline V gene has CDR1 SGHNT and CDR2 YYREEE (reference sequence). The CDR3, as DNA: TGTGCCAGCAGCTCCCCGACTAGCGCCCAAGAGACCCAGTACTTC. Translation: CASSSPTSAQETQYF.

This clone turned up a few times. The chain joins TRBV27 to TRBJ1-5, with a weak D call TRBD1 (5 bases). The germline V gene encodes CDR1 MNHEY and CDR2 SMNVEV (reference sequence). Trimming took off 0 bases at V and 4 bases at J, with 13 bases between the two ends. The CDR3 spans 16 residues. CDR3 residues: CASSLSMPDINQPQHF. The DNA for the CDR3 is TGTGCCAGCAGTTTATCGATGCCGGACATTAATCAGCCCCAGCATTTT.

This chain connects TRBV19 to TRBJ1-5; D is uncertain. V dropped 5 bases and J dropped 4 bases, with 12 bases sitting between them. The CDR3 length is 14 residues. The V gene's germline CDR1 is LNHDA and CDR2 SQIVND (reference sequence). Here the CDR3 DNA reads TGTGCCAGTAGTCTGTCGGGGAATAATCAGCCCCAGCATTTT. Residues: CASSLSGNNQPQHF. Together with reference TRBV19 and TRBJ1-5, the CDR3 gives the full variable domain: DGGITQSPKYLFRKEGQNVTLSCEQNLNHDAMYWYRQDPGQGLRLIYYSQIVNDFQKGDIAEGYSVSREKKESFPLTVTSAQKNPTAFYLCASSLSGNNQPQHFGDGTRLSIL.

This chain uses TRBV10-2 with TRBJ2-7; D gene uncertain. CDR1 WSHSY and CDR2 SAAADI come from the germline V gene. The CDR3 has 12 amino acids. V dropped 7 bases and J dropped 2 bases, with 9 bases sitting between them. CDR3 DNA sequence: TGCGCCAGCATGGCGGCAACCTACGAGCAGTACTTC. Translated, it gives CASMAATYEQYF.

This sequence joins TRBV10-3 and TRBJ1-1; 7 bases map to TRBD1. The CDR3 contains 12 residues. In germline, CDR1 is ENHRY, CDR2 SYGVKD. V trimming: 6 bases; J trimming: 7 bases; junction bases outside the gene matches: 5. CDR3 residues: CAISNRQGEAFF. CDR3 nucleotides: TGTGCCATCAGCAACAGACAGGGTGAAGCTTTCTTT.

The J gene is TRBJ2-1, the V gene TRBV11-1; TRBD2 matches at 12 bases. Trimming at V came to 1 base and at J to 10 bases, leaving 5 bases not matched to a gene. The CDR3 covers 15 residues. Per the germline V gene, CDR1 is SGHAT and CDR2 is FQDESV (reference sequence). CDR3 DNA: TGTGCCAGCAGCTTAGGAGGACTAGCGGGGTCCGAGCAGTTCTTC. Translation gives CASSLGGLAGSEQFF.

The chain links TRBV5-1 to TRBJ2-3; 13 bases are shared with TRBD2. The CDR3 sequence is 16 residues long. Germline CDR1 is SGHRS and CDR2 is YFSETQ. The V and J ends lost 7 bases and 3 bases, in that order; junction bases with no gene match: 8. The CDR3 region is CASALGTSGITDTQYF. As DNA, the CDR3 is TGCGCCAGCGCACTCGGGACTAGCGGGATTACAGATACGCAGTATTTT.

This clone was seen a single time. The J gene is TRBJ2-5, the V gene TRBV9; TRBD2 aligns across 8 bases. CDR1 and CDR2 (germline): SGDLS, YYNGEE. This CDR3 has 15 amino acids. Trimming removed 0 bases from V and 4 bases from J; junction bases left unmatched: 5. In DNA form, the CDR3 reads TGTGCCAGCAGCGTAGCGGGAGGGCTTCGAGAGACCCAGTACTTC. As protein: CASSVAGGLRETQYF.

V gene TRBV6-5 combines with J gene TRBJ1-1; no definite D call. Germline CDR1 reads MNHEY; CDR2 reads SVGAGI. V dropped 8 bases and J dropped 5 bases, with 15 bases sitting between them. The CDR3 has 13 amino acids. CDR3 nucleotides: TGTGCCAGCGGCGACCGGGGAACAACTGAAGCTTTCTTT. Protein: CASGDRGTTEAFF.

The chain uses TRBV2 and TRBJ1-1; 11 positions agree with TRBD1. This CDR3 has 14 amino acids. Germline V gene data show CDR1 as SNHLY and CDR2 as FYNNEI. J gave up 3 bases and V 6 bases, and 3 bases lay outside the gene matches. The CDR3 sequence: CASRGDRGDTEAFF. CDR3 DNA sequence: TGTGCCAGCAGAGGGGACAGGGGGGACACTGAAGCTTTCTTT.

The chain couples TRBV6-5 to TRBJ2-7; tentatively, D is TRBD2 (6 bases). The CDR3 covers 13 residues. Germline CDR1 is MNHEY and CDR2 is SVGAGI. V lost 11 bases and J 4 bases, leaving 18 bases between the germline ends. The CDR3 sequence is CALGTSARYEQYF. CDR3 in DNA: TGTGCCCTAGGGACTTCGGCAAGGTACGAGCAGTACTTC.

CDR3 loop: CASGPLGANVLTF. The CDR3 DNA reads TGTGCTAGTGGTCCCCTCGGGGCCAACGTCCTGACTTTC. The chain combines TRBV12-5 with TRBJ2-6; D unresolved. Germline V CDR1 and CDR2: LGHNT, FRNRAP. The length of the CDR3 is 13 residues. Trimming took off 5 bases at V and 4 bases at J, with 6 bases between the two ends.

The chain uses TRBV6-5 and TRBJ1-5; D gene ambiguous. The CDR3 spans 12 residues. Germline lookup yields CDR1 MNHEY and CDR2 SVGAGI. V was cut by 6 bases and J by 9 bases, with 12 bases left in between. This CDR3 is CASRDVGRPQHF. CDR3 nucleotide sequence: TGTGCCAGCAGGGACGTCGGGAGGCCCCAGCATTTT.

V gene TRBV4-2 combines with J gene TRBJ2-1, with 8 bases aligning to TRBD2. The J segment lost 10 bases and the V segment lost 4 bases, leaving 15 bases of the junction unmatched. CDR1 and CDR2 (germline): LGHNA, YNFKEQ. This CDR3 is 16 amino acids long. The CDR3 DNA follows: TGTGCCAGCAGCCCAGCCGGGACTAGGAGCACAGGGGAGCAGTTCTTC. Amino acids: CASSPAGTRSTGEQFF.

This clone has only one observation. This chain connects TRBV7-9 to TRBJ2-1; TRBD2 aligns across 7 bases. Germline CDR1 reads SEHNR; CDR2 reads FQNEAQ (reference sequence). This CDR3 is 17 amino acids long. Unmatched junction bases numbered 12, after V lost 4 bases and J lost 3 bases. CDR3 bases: TGTGCCAGCAGCTCCCCATTGACTAGCAGTCTCTACAATGAGCAGTTCTTC. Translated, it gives CASSSPLTSSLYNEQFF.

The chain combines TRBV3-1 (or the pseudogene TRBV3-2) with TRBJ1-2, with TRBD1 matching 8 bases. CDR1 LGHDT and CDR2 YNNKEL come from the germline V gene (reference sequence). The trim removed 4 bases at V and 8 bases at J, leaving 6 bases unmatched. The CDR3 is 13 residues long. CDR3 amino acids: CASSRDRGHGYTF. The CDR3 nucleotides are TGTGCCAGCAGCCGCGACAGGGGTCACGGCTACACCTTC.

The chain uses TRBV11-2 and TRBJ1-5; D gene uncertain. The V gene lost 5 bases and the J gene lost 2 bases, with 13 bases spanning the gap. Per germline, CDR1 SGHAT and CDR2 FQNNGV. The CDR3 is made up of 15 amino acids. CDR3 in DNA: TGTGCCAGCAGCCCACGAAGCGGGGGCAATCAGCCCCAGCATTTT. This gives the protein CASSPRSGGNQPQHF.

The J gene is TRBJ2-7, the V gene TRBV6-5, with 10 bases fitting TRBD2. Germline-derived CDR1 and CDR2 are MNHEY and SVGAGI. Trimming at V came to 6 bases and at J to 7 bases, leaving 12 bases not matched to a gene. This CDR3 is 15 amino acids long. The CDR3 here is CASRMTSGPGGEQYF. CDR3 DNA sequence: TGTGCCAGCAGAATGACTAGCGGGCCCGGAGGGGAGCAGTACTTC.

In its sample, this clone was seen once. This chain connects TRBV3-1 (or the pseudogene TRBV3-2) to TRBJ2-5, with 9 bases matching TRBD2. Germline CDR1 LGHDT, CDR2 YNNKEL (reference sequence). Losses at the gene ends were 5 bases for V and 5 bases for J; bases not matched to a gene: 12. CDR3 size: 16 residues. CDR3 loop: CASSGGRGRAVETQYF. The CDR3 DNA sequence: TGTGCCAGCAGCGGCGGTCGCGGGAGGGCCGTCGAGACCCAGTACTTC.

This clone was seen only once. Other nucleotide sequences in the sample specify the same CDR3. The DNA of the CDR3 is TGCGCCAGCAGCCCCGGACTAGCGGGGGGCACAGATACGCAGTATTTT. Protein: CASSPGLAGGTDTQYF. V gene TRBV5-1 combines with J gene TRBJ2-3; TRBD2 agrees at 13 bases. V was pared by 4 bases and J by 1 base, with 3 bases of the junction left unmatched. CDR1 and CDR2 (germline): SGHRS, YFSETQ. The CDR3 is 16 amino acids.

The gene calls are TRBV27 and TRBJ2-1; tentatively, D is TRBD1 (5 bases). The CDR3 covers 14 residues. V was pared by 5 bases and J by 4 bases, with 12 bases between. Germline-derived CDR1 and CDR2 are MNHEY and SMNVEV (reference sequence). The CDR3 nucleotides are TGTGCCAGCAGTCCAAAAGGGGAATACAATGAGCAGTTCTTC. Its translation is CASSPKGEYNEQFF.

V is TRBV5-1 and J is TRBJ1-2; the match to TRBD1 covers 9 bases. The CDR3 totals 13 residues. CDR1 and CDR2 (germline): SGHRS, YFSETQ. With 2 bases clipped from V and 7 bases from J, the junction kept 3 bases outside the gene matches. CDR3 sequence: CASSLQGAIGYTF. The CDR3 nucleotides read TGCGCCAGCAGCTTACAGGGGGCGATTGGCTACACCTTC. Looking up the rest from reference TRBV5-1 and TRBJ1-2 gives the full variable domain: KAGVTQTPRYLIKTRGQQVTLSCSPISGHRSVSWYQQTPGQGLQFLFEYFSETQRNKGNFPGRFSGRQFSNSRSEMNVSTLELGDSALYLCASSLQGAIGYTFGSGTRLTVV.

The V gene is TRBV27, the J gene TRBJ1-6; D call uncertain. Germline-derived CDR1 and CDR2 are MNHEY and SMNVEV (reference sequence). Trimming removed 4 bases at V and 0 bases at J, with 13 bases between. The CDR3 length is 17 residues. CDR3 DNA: TGTGCCAGCAGTTCCAGGCTGGGGAGCTCCTATAATTCACCCCTCCACTTT. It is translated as CASSSRLGSSYNSPLHF.

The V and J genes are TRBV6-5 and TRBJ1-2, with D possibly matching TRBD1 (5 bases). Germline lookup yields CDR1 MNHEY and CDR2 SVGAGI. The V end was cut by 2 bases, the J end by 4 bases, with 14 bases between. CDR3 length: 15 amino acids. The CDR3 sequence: CASSYGGGRSYGYTF. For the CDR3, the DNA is TGTGCCAGCAGTTACGGTGGGGGGAGAAGCTATGGCTACACCTTC.

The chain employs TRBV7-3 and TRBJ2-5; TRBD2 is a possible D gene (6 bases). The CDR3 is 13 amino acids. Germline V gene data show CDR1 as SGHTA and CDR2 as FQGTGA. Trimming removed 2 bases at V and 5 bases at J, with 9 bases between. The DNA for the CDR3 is TGTGCCAGCAGCTTAGATCGGGAGGAGACCCAGTACTTC. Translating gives CASSLDREETQYF.

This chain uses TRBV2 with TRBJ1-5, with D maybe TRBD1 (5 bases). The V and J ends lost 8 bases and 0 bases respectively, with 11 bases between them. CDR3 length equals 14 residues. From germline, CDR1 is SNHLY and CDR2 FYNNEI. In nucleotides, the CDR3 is TGTGCCAGCGGGGCCCGGTATAGCAATCAGCCCCAGCATTTT. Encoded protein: CASGARYSNQPQHF.